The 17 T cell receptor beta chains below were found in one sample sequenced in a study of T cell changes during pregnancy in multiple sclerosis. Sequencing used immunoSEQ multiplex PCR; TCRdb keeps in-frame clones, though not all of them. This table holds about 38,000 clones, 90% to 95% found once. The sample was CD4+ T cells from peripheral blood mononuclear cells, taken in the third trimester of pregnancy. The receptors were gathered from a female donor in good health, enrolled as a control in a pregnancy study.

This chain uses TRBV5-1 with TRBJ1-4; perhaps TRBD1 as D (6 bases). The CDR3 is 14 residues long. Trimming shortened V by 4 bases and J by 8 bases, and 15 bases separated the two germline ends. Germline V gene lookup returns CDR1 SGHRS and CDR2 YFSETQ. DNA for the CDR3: TGCGCCAGCAGCGGGGAGGGGGTTGGAGAAAAACTGTTTTTT. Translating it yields CASSGEGVGEKLFF.

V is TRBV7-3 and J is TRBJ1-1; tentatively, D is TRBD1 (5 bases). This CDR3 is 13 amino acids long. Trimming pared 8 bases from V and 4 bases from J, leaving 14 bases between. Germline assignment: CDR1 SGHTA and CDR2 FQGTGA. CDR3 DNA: TGTGCCAGCGGCCGGGACTATCTCACTGAAGCTTTCTTT. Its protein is CASGRDYLTEAFF.

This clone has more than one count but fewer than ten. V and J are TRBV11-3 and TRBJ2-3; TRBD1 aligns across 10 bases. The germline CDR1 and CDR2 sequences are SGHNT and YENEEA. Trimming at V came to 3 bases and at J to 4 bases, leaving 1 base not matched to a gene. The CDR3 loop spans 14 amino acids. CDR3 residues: CASSLGQGPDTQYF. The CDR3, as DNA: TGTGCCAGCAGCTTGGGACAGGGGCCAGATACGCAGTATTTT.

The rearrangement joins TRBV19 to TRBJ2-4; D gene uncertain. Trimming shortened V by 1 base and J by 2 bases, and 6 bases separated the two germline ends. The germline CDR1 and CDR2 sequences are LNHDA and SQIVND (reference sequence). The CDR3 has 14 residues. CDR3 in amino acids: CASSIGGSKNIQYF. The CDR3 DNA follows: TGTGCCAGTAGTATAGGCGGCTCCAAAAACATTCAGTACTTC.

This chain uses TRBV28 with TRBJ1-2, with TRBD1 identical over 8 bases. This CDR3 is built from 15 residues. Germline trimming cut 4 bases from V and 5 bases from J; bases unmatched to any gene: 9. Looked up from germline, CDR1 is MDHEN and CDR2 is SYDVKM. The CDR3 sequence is CASSSRRQGRYGYTF. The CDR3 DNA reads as TGTGCCAGCAGTTCCCGCCGACAGGGGCGGTATGGCTACACCTTC.

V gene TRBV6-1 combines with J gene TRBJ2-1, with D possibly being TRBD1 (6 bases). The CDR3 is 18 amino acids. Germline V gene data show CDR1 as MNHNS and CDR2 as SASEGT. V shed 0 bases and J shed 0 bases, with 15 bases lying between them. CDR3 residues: CASSEAGNTGSSYNEQFF. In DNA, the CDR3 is TGTGCCAGCAGTGAAGCGGGAAATACAGGGAGCTCCTACAATGAGCAGTTCTTC.

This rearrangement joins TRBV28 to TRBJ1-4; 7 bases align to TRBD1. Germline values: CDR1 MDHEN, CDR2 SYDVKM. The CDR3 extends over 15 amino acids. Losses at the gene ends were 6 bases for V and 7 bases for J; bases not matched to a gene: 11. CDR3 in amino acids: CASRGHKGAGEKLFF. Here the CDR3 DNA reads TGTGCCAGCAGGGGGCATAAGGGGGCCGGTGAAAAACTGTTTTTT.

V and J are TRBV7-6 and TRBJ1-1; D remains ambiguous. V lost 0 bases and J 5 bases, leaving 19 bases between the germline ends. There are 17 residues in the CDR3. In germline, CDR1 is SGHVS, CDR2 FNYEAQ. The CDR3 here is CASSLAVGFFDTTEAFF. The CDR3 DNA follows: TGTGCCAGCAGCTTAGCGGTTGGGTTTTTCGACACTACTGAAGCTTTCTTT.

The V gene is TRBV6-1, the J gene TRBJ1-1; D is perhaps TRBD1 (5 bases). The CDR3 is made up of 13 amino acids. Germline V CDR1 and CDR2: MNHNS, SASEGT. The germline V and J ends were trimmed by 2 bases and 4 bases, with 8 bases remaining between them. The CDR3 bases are TGTGCCAGCAGTGAATTGGGGCCCACTGAAGCTTTCTTT. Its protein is CASSELGPTEAFF.

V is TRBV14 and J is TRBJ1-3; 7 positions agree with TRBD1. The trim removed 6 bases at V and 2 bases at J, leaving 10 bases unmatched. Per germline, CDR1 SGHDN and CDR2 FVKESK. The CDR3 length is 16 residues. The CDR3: CASRPTNDRAGNTIYF. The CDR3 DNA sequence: TGTGCCAGCAGACCTACCAACGACAGGGCTGGAAACACCATATATTTT.

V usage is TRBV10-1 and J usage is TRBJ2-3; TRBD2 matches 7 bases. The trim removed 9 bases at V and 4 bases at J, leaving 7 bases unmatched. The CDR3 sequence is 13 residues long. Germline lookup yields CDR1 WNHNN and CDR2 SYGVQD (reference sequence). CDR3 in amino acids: CASSTGGSDTQYF. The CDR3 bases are TGCGCCAGTTCGACGGGGGGTTCAGATACGCAGTATTTT.

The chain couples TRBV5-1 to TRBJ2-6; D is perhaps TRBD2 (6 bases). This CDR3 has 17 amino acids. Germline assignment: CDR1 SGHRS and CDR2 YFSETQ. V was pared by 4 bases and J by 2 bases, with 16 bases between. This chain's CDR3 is CASSLKTSLAGANVLTF. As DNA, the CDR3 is TGCGCCAGCAGCCTAAAGACTAGTTTAGCTGGGGCCAACGTCCTGACTTTC.

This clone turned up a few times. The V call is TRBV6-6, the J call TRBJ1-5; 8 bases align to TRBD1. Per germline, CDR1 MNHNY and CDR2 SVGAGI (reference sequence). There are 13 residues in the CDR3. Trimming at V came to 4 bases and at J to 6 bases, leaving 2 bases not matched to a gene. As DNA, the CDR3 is TGTGCCAGCAGTTCACAGGGGGGTCAGCCCCAGCATTTT. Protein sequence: CASSSQGGQPQHF.

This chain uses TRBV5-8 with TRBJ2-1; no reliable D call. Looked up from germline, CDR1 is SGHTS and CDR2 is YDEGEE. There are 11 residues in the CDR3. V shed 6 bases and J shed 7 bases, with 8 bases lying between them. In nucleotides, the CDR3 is TGTGCCAGCACGGTGAGAAATGAGCAGTTCTTC. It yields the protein CASTVRNEQFF.

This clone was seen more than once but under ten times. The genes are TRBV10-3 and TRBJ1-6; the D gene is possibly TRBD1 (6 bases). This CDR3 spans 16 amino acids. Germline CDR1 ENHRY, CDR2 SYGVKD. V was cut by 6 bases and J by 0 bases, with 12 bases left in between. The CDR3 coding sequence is TGTGCCATCAGGGAGGGACAAAGCTCCTATAATTCACCCCTCCACTTT. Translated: CAIREGQSSYNSPLHF.

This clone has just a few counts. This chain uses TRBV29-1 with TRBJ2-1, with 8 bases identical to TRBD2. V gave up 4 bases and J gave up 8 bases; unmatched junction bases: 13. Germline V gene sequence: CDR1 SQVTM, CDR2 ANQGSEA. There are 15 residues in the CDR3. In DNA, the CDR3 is TGCAGCGTTGCGGGCTCCGGGACTAGTGGGGATGAGCAGTTCTTC. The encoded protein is CSVAGSGTSGDEQFF.

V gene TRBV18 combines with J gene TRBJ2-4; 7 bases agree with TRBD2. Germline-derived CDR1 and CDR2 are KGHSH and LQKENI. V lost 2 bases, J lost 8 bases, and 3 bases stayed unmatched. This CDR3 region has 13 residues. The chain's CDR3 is CASSPGRDDIQYF. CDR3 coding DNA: TGTGCCAGCTCACCAGGGAGGGATGACATTCAGTACTTC. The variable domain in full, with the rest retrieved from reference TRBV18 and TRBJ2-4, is NAGVMQNPRHLVRRRGQEARLRCSPMKGHSHVYWYRQLPEEGLKFMVYLQKENIIDESGMPKERFSAEFPKEGPSILRIQQVVRGDSAAYFCASSPGRDDIQYFGAGTRLSVL.